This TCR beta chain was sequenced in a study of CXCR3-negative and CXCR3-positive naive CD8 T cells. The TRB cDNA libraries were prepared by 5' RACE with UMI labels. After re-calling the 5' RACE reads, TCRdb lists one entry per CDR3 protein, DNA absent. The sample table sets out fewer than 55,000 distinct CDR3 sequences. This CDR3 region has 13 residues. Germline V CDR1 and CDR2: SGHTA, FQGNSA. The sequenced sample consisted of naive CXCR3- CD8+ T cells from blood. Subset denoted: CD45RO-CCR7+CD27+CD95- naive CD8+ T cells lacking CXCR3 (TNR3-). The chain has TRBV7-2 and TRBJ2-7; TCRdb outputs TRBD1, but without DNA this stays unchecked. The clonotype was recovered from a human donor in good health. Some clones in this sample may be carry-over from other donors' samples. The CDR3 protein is CASSPRDLYEQYF. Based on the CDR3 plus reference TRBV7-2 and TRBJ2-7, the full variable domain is GAGVSQSPSNKVTEKGKDVELRCDPISGHTALYWYRQSLGQGLEFLIYFQGNSAPDKSGLPSDRFSAERTGGSVSTLTIQRTQQEDSAVYLCASSPRDLYEQYFGPGTRLTVT.